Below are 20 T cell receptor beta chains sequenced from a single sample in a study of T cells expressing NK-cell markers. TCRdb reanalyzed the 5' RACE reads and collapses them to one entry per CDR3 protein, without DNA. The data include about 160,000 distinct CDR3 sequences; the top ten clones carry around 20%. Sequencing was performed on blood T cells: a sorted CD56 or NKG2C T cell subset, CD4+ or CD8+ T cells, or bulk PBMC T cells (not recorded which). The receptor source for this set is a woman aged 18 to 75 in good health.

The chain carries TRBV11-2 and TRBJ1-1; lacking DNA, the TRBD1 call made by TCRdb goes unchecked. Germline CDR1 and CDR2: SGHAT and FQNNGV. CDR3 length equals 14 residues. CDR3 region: CASSWGGMNTEAFF.

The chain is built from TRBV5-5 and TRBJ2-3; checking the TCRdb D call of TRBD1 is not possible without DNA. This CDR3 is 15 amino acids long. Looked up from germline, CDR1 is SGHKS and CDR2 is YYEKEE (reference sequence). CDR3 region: CASSFSGTVTDTQYF.

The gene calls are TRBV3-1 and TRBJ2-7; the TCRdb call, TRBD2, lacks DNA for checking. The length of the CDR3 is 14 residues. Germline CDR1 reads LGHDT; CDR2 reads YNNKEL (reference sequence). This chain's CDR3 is CASSQNGPSYEQYF.

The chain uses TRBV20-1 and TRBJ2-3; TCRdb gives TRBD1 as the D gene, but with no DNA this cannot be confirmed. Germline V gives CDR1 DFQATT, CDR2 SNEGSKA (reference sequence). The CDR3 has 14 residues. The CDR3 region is CSARPGPGGDTQYF.

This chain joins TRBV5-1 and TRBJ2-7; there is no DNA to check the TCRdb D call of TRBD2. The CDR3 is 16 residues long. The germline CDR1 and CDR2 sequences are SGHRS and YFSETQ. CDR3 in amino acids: CASSLGTNHRGYEQYF. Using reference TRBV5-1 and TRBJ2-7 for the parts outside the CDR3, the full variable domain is KAGVTQTPRYLIKTRGQQVTLSCSPISGHRSVSWYQQTPGQGLQFLFEYFSETQRNKGNFPGRFSGRQFSNSRSEMNVSTLELGDSALYLCASSLGTNHRGYEQYFGPGTRLTVT.

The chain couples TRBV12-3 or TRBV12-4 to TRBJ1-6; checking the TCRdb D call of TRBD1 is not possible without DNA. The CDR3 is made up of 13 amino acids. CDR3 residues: CASKQGAPGPLHF.

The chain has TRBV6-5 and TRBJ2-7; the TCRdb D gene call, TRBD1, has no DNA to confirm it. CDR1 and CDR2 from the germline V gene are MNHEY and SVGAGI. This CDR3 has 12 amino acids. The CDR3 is CASLGQAYEQYF.

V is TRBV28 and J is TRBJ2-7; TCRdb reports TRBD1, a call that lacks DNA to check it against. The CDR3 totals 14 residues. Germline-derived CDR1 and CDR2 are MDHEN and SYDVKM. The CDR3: CASSDGQALREQYF.

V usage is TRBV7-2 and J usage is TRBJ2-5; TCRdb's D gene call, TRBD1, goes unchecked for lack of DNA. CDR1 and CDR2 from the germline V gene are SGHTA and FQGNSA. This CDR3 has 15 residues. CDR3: CASSAPTITEETQYF.

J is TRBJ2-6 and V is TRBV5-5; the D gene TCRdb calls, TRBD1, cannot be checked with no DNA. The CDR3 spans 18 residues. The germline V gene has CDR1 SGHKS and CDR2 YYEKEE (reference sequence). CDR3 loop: CASTRSMGQGAWANVLTF.

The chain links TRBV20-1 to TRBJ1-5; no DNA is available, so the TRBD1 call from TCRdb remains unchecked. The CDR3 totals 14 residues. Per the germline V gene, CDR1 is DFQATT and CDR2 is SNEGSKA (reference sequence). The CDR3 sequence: CSANTGTAVQPQHF.

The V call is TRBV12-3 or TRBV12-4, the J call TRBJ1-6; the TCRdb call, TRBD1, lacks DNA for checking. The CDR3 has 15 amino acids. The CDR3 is CASSDRQGRNSPLHF.

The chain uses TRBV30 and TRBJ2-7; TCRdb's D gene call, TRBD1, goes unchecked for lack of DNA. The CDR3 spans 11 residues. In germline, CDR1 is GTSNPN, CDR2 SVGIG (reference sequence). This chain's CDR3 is CAWGGSHEQYF.

CDR3 loop: CSARTAAYEQYF. J is TRBJ2-7 and V is TRBV20-1. Germline CDR1 is DFQATT and CDR2 is SNEGSKA (reference sequence). The CDR3 is 12 residues long.

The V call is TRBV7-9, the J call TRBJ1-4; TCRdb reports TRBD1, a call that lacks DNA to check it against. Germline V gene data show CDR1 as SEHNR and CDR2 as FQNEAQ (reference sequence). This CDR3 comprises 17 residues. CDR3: CASSQGGQPEHNEKLFF. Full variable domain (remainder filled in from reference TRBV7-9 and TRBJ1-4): DTGVSQNPRHKITKRGQNVTFRCDPISEHNRLYWYRQTLGQGPEFLTYFQNEAQLEKSRLLSDRFSAERPKGSFSTLEIQRTEQGDSAMYLCASSQGGQPEHNEKLFFGSGTQLSVL.

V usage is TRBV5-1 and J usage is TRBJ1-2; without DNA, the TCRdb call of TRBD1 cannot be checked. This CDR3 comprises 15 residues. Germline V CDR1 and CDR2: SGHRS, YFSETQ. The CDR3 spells CASSLGAGDNYGYTF.

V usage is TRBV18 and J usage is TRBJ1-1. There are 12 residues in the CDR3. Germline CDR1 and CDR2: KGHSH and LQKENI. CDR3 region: CASSEVSTEAFF. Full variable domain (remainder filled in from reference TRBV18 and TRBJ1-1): NAGVMQNPRHLVRRRGQEARLRCSPMKGHSHVYWYRQLPEEGLKFMVYLQKENIIDESGMPKERFSAEFPKEGPSILRIQQVVRGDSAAYFCASSEVSTEAFFGQGTRLTVV.

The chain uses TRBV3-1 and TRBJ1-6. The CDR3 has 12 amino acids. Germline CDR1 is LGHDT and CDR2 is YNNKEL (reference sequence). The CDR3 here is CASSQGRSPLHF.

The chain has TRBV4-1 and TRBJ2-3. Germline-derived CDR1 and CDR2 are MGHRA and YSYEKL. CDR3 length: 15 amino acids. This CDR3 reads CASSQITWVADTQYF.

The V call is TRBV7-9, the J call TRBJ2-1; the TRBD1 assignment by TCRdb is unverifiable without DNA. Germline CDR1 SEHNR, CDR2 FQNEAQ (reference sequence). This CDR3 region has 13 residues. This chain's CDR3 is CASSLVGRAEQFF.